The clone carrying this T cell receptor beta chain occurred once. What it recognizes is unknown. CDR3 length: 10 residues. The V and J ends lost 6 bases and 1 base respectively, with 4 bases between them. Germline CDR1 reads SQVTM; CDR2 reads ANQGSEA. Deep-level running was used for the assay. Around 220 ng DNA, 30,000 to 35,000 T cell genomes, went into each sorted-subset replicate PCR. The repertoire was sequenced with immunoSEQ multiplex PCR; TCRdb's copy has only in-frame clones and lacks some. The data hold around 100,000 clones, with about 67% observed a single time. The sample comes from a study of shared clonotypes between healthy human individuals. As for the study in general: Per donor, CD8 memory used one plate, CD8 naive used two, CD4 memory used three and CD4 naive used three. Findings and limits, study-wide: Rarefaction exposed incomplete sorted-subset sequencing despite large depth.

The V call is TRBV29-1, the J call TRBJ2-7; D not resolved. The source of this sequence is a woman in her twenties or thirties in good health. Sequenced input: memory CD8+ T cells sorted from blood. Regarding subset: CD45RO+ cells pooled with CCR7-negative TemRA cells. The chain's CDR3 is CSVISYEQYF. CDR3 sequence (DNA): TGCAGCGTGATATCCTACGAGCAGTACTTC.